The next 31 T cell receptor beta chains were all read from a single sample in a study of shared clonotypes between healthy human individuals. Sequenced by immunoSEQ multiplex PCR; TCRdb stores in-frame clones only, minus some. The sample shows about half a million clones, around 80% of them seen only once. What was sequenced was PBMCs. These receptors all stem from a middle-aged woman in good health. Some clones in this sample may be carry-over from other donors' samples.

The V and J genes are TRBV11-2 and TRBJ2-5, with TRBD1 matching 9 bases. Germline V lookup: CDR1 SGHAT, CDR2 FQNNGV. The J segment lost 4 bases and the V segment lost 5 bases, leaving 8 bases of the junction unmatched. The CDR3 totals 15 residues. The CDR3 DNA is TGTGCCAGCAGCCAGGACAGGGGTGGATTAGAGACCCAGTACTTC. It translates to CASSQDRGGLETQYF. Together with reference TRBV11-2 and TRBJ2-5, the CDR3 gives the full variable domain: EAGVAQSPRYKIIEKRQSVAFWCNPISGHATLYWYQQILGQGPKLLIQFQNNGVVDDSQLPKDRFSAERLKGVDSTLKIQPAKLEDSAVYLCASSQDRGGLETQYFGPGTRLLVL.

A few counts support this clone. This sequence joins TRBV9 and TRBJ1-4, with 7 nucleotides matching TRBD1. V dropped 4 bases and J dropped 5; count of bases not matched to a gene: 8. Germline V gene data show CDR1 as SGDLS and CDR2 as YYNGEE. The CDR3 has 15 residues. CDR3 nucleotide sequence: TGTGCCAGCAGCTTCCAAGGGACAGTGAATGAAAAACTGTTTTTT. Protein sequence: CASSFQGTVNEKLFF.

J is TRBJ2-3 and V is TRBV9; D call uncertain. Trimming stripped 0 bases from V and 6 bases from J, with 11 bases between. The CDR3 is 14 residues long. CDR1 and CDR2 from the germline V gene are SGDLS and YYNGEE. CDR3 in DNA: TGTGCCAGCAGCGTAGCGAGGATGAGGGATACGCAGTATTTT. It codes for CASSVARMRDTQYF.

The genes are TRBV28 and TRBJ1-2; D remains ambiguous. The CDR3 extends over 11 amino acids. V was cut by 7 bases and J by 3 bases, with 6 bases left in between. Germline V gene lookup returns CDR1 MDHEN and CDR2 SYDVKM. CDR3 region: CASNGDYGYTF. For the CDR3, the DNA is TGTGCCAGCAACGGCGACTATGGCTACACCTTC.

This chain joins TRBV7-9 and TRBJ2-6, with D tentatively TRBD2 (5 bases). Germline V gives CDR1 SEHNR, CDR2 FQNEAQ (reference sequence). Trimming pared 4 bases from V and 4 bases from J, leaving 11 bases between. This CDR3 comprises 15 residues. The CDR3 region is CASSWRPDGANVLTF. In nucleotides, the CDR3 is TGTGCCAGCAGCTGGAGGCCCGACGGGGCCAACGTCCTGACTTTC.

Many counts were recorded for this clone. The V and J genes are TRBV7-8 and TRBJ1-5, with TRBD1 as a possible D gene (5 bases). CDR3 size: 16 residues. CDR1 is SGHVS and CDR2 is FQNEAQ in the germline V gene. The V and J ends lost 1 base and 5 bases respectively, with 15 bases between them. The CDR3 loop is CASSLVGGGRDQPQHF. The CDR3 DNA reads TGTGCCAGCAGCTTAGTGGGTGGTGGCAGGGATCAGCCCCAGCATTTT.

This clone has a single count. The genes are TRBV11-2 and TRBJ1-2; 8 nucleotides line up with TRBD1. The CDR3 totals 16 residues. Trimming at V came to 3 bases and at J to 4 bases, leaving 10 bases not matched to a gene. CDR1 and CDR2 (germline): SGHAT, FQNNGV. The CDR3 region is CASSFTGQGSSYGYTF. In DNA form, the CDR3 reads TGTGCCAGCAGCTTTACCGGACAGGGTAGTAGCTATGGCTACACCTTC.

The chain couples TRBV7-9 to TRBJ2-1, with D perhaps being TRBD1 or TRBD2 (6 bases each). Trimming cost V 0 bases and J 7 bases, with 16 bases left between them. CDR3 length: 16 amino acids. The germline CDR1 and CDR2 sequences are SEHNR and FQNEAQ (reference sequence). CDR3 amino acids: CASSLAAGGAENEQFF. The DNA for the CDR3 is TGTGCCAGCAGCTTAGCGGCCGGGGGCGCCGAGAATGAGCAGTTCTTC.

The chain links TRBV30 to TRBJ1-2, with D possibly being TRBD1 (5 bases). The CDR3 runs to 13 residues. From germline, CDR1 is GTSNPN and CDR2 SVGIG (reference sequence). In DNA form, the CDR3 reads TGTGCACTGAGCGCACAGGCGCTTGGTGGCTACACCTTC. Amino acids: CALSAQALGGYTF. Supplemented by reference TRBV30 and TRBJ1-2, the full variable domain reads SQTIHQWPATLVQPVGSPLSLECTVEGTSNPNLYWYRQAAGRGLQLLFYSVGIGQISSEVPQNLSASRPQDRQFILSSKKLLLSDSGFYLCALSAQALGGYTFGSGTRLTVV.

CDR3 sequence (DNA): TGTGCCAGCAGTCTTCTAGCGGGAGGTTCCCCCGGGGAGCTGTTTTTT. Its translation: CASSLLAGGSPGELFF. The rearrangement uses TRBV2 and TRBJ2-2, with 11 bases that match TRBD2. V lost 5 bases to trimming and J lost 6 bases; unmatched junction nucleotides: 8. The germline gives CDR1 SNHLY, CDR2 FYNNEI. The CDR3 spans 16 residues.

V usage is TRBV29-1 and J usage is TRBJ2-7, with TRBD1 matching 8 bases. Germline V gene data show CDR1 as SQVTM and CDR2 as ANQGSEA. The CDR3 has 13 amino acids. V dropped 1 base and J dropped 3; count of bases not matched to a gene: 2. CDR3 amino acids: CSVEAGGGYEQYF. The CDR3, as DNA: TGCAGCGTTGAAGCAGGGGGCGGCTACGAGCAGTACTTC.

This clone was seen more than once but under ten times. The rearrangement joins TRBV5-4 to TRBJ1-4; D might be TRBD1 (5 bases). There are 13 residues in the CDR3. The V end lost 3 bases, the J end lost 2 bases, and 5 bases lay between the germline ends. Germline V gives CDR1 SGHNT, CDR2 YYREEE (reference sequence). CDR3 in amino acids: CASSWDTNEKLFF. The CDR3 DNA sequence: TGTGCCAGCAGCTGGGACACTAATGAAAAACTGTTTTTT.

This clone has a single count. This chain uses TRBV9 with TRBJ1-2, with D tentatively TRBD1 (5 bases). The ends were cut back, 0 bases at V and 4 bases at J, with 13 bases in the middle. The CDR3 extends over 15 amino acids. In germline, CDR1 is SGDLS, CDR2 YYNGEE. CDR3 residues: CASSVAIQGAYGYTF. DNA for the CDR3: TGTGCCAGCAGCGTAGCTATTCAAGGGGCCTATGGCTACACCTTC.

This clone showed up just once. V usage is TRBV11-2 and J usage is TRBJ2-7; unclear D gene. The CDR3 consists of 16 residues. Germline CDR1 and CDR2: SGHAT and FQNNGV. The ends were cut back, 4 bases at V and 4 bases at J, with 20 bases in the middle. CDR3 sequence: CASSSDGRAFWYEQYF. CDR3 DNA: TGTGCCAGCAGCTCAGACGGACGGGCTTTTTGGTACGAGCAGTACTTC. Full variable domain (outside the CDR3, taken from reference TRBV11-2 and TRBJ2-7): EAGVAQSPRYKIIEKRQSVAFWCNPISGHATLYWYQQILGQGPKLLIQFQNNGVVDDSQLPKDRFSAERLKGVDSTLKIQPAKLEDSAVYLCASSSDGRAFWYEQYFGPGTRLTVT.

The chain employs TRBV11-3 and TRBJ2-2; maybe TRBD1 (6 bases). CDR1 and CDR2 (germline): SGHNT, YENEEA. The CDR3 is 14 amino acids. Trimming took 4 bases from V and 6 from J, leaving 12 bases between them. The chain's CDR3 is CASSSRTGSGELFF. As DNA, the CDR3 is TGTGCCAGCAGCTCCCGAACAGGGTCCGGGGAGCTGTTTTTT.

The CDR3, as DNA: TGTGCCAGCAGCACTCAGGGGGCTTCCTATGGCTACACCTTC. It codes for CASSTQGASYGYTF. The chain couples TRBV9 to TRBJ1-2; 8 bases fit TRBD1. V shed 4 bases and J 4 bases; nucleotides not matched to a gene: 6. The CDR3 has 14 amino acids. Germline V gene lookup returns CDR1 SGDLS and CDR2 YYNGEE.

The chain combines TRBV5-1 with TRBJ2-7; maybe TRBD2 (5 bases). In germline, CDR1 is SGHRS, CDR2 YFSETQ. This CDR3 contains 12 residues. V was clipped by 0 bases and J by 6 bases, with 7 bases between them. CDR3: CASSLGRTEQYF. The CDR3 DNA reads TGCGCCAGCAGCTTGGGGAGGACCGAGCAGTACTTC.

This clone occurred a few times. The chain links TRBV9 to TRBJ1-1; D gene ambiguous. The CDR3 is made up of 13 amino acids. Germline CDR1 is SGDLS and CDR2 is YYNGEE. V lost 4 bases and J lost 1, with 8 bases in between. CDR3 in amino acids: CASSLNRNTEAFF. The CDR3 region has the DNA TGTGCCAGCAGCCTCAACAGGAACACTGAAGCTTTCTTT. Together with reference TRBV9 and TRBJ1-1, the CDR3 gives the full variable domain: DSGVTQTPKHLITATGQRVTLRCSPRSGDLSVYWYQQSLDQGLQFLIQYYNGEERAKGNILERFSAQQFPDLHSELNLSSLELGDSALYFCASSLNRNTEAFFGQGTRLTVV.

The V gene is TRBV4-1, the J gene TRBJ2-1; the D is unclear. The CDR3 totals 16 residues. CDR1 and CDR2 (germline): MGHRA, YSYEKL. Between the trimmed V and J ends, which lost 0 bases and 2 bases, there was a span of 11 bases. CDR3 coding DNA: TGCGCCAGCAGCCAAGAGCAAGGACGGACCTACAATGAGCAGTTCTTC. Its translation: CASSQEQGRTYNEQFF.

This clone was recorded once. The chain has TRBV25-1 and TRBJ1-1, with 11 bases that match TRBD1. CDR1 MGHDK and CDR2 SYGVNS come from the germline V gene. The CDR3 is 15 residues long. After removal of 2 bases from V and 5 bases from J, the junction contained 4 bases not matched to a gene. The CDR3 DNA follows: TGTGCCAGCAGTGAAGGACAGGGGGCGTGGACTGAAGCTTTCTTT. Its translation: CASSEGQGAWTEAFF.

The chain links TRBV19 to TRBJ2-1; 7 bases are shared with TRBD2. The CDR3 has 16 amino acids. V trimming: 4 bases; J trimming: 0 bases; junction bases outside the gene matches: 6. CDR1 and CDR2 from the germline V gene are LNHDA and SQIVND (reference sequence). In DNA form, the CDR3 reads TGTGCCAGTAGTACCTCTAGCGGCAGCTCCTACAATGAGCAGTTCTTC. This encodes CASSTSSGSSYNEQFF.

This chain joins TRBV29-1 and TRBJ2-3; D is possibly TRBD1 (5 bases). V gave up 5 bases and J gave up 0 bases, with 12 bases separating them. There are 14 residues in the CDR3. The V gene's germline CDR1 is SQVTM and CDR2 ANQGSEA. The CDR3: CSVHRRPSTDTQYF. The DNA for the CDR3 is TGCAGCGTTCACAGGAGACCGAGCACAGATACGCAGTATTTT.

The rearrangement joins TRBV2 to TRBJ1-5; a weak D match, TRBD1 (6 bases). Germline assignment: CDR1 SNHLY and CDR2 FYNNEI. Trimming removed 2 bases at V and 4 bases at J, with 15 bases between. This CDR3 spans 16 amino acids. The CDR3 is CASSENGGGLNQPQHF. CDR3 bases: TGTGCCAGCAGTGAAAATGGTGGGGGCCTTAATCAGCCCCAGCATTTT.

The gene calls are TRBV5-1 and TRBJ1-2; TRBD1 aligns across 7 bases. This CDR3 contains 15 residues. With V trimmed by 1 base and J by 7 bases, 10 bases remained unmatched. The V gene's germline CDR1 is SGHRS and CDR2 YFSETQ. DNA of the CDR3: TGCGCCAGCAGCTTGCGGGTAGGGGGCTTGTTTGGCTACACCTTC. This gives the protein CASSLRVGGLFGYTF.

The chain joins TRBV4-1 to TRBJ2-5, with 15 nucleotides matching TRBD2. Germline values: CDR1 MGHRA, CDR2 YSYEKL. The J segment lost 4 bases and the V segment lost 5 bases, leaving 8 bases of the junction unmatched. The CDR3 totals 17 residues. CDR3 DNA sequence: TGCGCCAGCAGCTTCGGACTAGCGGGAGGGTGGTCAGAGACCCAGTACTTC. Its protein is CASSFGLAGGWSETQYF.

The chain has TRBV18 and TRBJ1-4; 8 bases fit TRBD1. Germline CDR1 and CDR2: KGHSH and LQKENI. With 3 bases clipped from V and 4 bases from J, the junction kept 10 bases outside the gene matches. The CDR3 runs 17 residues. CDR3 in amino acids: CASSPDRAGGSNEKLFF. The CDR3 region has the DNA TGTGCCAGCTCACCGGACAGGGCAGGAGGGAGTAATGAAAAACTGTTTTTT.

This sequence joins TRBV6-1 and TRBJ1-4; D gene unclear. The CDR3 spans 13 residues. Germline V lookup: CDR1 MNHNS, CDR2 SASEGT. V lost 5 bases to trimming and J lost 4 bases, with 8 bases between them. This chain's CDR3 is CASSWASNEKLFF. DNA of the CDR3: TGTGCCAGCAGTTGGGCTAGTAATGAAAAACTGTTTTTT.

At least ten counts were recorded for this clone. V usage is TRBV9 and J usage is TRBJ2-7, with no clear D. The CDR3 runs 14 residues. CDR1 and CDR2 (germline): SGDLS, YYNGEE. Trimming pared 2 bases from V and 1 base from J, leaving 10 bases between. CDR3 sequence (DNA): TGTGCCAGCAGCGTTCGTTATGAGTCCTACGAGCAGTACTTC. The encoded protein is CASSVRYESYEQYF.

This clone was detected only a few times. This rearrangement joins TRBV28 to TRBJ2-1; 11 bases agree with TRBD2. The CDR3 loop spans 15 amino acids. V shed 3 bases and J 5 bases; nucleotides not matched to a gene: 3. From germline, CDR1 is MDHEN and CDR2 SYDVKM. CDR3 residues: CASSFRGLADNEQFF. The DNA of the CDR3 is TGTGCCAGCAGTTTCAGGGGACTAGCGGACAATGAGCAGTTCTTC.

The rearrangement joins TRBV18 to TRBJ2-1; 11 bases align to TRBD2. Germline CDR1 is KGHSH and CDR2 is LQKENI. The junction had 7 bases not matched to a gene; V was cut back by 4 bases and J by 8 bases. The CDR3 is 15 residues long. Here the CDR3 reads CASSLLAGGMDEQFF. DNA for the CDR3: TGTGCCAGCTCACTCCTAGCGGGAGGAATGGATGAGCAGTTCTTC. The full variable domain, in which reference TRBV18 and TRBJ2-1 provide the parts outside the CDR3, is NAGVMQNPRHLVRRRGQEARLRCSPMKGHSHVYWYRQLPEEGLKFMVYLQKENIIDESGMPKERFSAEFPKEGPSILRIQQVVRGDSAAYFCASSLLAGGMDEQFFGPGTRLTVL.

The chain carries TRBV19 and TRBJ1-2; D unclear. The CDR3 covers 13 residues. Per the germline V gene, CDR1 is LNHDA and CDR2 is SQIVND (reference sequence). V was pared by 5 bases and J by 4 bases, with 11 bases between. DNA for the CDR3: TGTGCCAGTAGTCTGGGAGGACTCTATGGCTACACCTTC. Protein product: CASSLGGLYGYTF.